This T cell receptor (beta chain) was observed in a study of shared clonotypes between healthy human individuals. As to this clone: Its specificity is unknown.

Sequenced by immunoSEQ multiplex PCR; TCRdb stores in-frame clones only, minus some. The sample holds 2 million to 3 million clones, approximately 94% seen once. Into CD45RA+ naive and CD45RA-negative memory subsets, the CD4+ cells were split. Study observations and caveats: It was expected that sequencing depth would affect clonotype sharing among donors.

This CDR3 is 15 amino acids long. V trimming: 2 bases; J trimming: 2 bases; junction bases outside the gene matches: 6. Germline V gene sequence: CDR1 MNHNY, CDR2 SVGAGI (reference sequence). This clonotype was obtained from a man aged 18 to 30 in good health. The sample taken for sequencing was naive CD4+ T cells sorted from blood. Regarding subset: CD45RA+ positively selected. V gene TRBV6-6 combines with J gene TRBJ2-7; 7 positions agree with TRBD1. CDR3: CASSYLTGPTYEQYF. The CDR3 nucleotides are TGTGCCAGCAGTTACCTGACAGGGCCAACCTACGAGCAGTACTTC.